The clone carrying this TCR beta chain was seen a handful of times. The antigen remains unidentified. This CDR3 contains 15 residues. J gave up 4 bases and V 5 bases, and 6 bases lay outside the gene matches. CDR1 is SGHAT, CDR2 FQNNGV, per germline. TCRdb used MiXCR to reprocess the 5' RACE reads, holding one entry per CDR3 protein. The sample shows around 300,000 distinct CDR3 sequences, over 12% of them seen only once. The data stem from a study of CD8 T cells in ankylosing spondylitis. Study-level findings and limits: With a CD8+ phenotype, disease-linked clones were relatively rare in peripheral blood. Blood from ankylosing spondylitis patients appeared to carry a characteristic roughly 8-variant TCR beta motif. Reportedly, disease-linked clones are significantly enriched in ankylosing spondylitis patients' matched synovial fluid.

V usage is TRBV11-2 and J usage is TRBJ2-1, with TRBD2 matching over 9 bases. Sequencing input: blood, either unsorted or a sorted T cell fraction (not recorded which). The sequence came from a male donor with ankylosing spondylitis or in good health (not recorded which). Here the CDR3 DNA reads TGTGCCAGCAGCCCTCCTGCGGGGGGGTACAATGAGCAGTTCTTC. The encoded protein is CASSPPAGGYNEQFF.